This is a list of T cell receptor beta chains from one sample in a study of tumor-infiltrating lymphocytes in primary liver carcinoma. TCRdb itself ran the multiplex PCR reads through MiXCR, one entry per CDR3 protein. Counted here are 75,000 or so distinct CDR3 sequences, roughly 69% occurring once; the ten biggest clones make up about 27%. The sample comprised liver tumor tissue from sampling region 4. These receptors were taken from a man in his forties with primary liver carcinoma and hepatitis B virus infection. The CDR3 runs from the conserved cysteine through the conserved F or W. Fields, in order: D gene, CDR3 length, clone size, J gene, V gene, CDR3 DNA, CDR3 protein. The D gene is left open where the match is weak. Some rows mark clone size as missing; the rest say once, few, many or name a class of expanded clone.

d_call: TRBD1
cdr3_length: 17
clone_size: .
j_call: TRBJ2-5
v_call: TRBV20-1
cdr3_nt: TGCAGTGCTAGATCCCCGGGACAGGGGGCTCCTCCAGAGACCCAGTACTTC
cdr3_aa: CSARSPGQGAPPETQYF

d_call: TRBD1
cdr3_length: 14
clone_size: medium-sized
j_call: TRBJ2-1
v_call: TRBV11-3
cdr3_nt: TGTGCCAGCAGCTTATCAGGGGGCCCCAATGAGCAGTTCTTC
cdr3_aa: CASSLSGGPNEQFF

d_call: .
cdr3_length: 13
clone_size: .
j_call: TRBJ1-1
v_call: TRBV9
cdr3_nt: TGTGCCAGCAGCGTAGGGCCGGGGACTGAAGCTTTCTTT
cdr3_aa: CASSVGPGTEAFF

d_call: .
cdr3_length: 11
clone_size: many
j_call: TRBJ2-1
v_call: TRBV7-9
cdr3_nt: TGTGCCAGCCTAGTATACAATGAGCAGTTCTTC
cdr3_aa: CASLVYNEQFF

d_call: .
cdr3_length: 13
clone_size: .
j_call: TRBJ1-4
v_call: TRBV13
cdr3_nt: TGTGCCAGGAGCTTAAGGATCGCGGAAAAACTGTTTTTT
cdr3_aa: CARSLRIAEKLFF

d_call: .
cdr3_length: 16
clone_size: few
j_call: TRBJ2-2
v_call: TRBV7-8
cdr3_nt: TGTGCCAGCAGTTTAGCCGCACAGGGCTACACCGGGGGGCTGTTTTTT
cdr3_aa: CASSLAAQGYTGGLFF

d_call: .
cdr3_length: 13
clone_size: .
j_call: TRBJ2-5
v_call: TRBV13
cdr3_nt: TGTGCCAGCAGATCCGGGCTCGGGGAGACTCAGCACTTC
cdr3_aa: CASRSGLGETQHF

d_call: .
cdr3_length: 17
clone_size: .
j_call: TRBJ2-3
v_call: TRBV5-1
cdr3_nt: TGTGCCAGCAGCAAAGAATCACCTCTTAGTGGTACAGATACGCAGTGTTTT
cdr3_aa: CASSKESPLSGTDTQCF

d_call: .
cdr3_length: 14
clone_size: .
j_call: TRBJ1-2
v_call: TRBV7-2
cdr3_nt: TGTGCCAGCAGCGGTGAACATGGGGCGTATGGCTACACCTTC
cdr3_aa: CASSGEHGAYGYTF

d_call: .
cdr3_length: 14
clone_size: many
j_call: TRBJ2-7
v_call: TRBV12-3/TRBV12-4
cdr3_nt: TGTGCCAGCAGTACCCAAAACGGGGCCTACGAGCAGTACTTC
cdr3_aa: CASSTQNGAYEQYF

d_call: TRBD2
cdr3_length: 20
clone_size: .
j_call: TRBJ2-1
v_call: TRBV4-1
cdr3_nt: TGCGCCAGTAGCTCCTCAGACAGCGGACTAGCGGGAGGGCTGGGAAATGAGCAGTTCTTC
cdr3_aa: CASSSSDSGLAGGLGNEQFF

d_call: .
cdr3_length: 15
clone_size: once
j_call: TRBJ2-5
v_call: TRBV5-4
cdr3_nt: TGTGCCAACAGCCGTCAGGGGAGGATCCAAGAGACCCAGTACTTC
cdr3_aa: CANSRQGRIQETQYF